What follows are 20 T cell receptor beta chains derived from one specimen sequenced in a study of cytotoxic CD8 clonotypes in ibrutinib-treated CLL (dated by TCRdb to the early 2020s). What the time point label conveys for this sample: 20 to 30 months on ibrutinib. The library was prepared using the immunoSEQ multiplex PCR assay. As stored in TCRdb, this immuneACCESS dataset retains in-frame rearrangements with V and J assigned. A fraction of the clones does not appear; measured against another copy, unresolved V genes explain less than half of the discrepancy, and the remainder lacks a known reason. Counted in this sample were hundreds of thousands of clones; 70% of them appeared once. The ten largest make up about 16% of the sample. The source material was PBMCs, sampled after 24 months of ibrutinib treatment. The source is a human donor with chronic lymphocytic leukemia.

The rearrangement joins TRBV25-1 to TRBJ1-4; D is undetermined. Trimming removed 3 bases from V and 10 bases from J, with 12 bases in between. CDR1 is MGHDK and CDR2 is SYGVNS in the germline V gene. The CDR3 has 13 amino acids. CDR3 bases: TGTGCCAGCAGTGAGCCTCTTTCGGTAAAACTGTTTTTT. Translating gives CASSEPLSVKLFF.

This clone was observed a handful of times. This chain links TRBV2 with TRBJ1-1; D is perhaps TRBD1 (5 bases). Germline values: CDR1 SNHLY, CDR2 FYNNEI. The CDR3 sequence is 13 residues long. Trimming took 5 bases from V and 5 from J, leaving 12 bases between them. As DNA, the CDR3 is TGTGCCAGCAGTTCCGACAGTCGGACTGAAGCTTTCTTT. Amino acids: CASSSDSRTEAFF.

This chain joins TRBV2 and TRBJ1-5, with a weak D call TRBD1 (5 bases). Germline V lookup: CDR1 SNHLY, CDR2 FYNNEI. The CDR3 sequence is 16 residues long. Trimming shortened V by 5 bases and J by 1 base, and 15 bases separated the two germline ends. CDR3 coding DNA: TGTGCCAGCAGTTTTCTAAGCGGGGCGAGCAATCAGCCCCAGCATTTT. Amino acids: CASSFLSGASNQPQHF.

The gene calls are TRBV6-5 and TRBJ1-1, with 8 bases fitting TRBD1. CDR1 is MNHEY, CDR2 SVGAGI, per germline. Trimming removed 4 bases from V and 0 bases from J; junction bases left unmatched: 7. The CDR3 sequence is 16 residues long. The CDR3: CASSSRTGPLNTEAFF. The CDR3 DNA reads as TGTGCCAGCAGTTCGCGGACAGGGCCTCTGAACACTGAAGCTTTCTTT.

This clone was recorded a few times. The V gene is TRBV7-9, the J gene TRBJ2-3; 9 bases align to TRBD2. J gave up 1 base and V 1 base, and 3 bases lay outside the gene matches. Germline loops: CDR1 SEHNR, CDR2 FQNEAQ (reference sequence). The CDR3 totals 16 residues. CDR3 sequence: CASSLDSSGGTDTQYF. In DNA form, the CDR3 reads TGTGCCAGCAGCTTAGATTCTAGCGGGGGCACAGATACGCAGTATTTT. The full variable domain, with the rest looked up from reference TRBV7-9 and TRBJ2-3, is DTGVSQNPRHKITKRGQNVTFRCDPISEHNRLYWYRQTLGQGPEFLTYFQNEAQLEKSRLLSDRFSAERPKGSFSTLEIQRTEQGDSAMYLCASSLDSSGGTDTQYFGPGTRLTVL.

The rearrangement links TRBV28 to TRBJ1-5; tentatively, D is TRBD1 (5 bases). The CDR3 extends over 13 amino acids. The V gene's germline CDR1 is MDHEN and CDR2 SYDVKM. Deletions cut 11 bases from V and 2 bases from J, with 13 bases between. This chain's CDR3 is CAGRGSGNQPQHF. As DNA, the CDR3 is TGTGCCGGAAGGGGTTCGGGCAATCAGCCCCAGCATTTT.

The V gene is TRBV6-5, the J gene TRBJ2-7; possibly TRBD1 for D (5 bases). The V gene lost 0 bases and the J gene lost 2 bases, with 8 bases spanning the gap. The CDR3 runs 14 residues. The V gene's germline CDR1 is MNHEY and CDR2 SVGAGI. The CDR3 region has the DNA TGTGCCAGCAGTTACTCGGACAAGGCCTACGAGCAGTACTTC. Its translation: CASSYSDKAYEQYF.

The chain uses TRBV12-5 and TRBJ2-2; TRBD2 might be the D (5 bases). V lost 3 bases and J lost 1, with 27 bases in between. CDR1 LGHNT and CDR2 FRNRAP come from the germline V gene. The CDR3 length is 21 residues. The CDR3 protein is CASGFLLSFGTSAENTGELFF. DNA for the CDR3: TGTGCTAGTGGTTTTCTGCTCTCGTTTGGTACATCAGCGGAGAACACCGGGGAGCTGTTTTTT. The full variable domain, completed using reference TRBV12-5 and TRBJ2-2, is DARVTQTPRHKVTEMGQEVTMRCQPILGHNTVFWYRQTMMQGLELLAYFRNRAPLDDSGMPKDRFSAEMPDATLATLKIQPSEPRDSAVYFCASGFLLSFGTSAENTGELFFGEGSRLTVL.

CDR3 sequence (DNA): TGTGCCAGCAGCCCCAGTGGACTAGCGTTCGACGAGCAGTACTTC. Its protein is CASSPSGLAFDEQYF. This chain links TRBV9 with TRBJ2-7; 9 positions agree with TRBD2. The CDR3 contains 15 residues. Germline CDR1 reads SGDLS; CDR2 reads YYNGEE. Losses at the gene ends were 4 bases for V and 5 bases for J; bases not matched to a gene: 10.

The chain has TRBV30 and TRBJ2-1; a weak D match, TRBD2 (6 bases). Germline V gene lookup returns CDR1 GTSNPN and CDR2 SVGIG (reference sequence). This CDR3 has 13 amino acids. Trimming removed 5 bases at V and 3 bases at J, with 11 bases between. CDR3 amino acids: CAWGGEFYNEQFF. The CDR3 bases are TGTGCCTGGGGAGGGGAGTTCTACAATGAGCAGTTCTTC.

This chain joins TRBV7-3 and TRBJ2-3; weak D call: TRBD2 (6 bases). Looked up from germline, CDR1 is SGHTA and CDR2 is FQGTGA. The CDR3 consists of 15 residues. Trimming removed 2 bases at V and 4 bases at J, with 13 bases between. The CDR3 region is CASSLAGSAADTQYF. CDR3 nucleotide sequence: TGTGCCAGCAGCTTAGCGGGGTCGGCAGCAGATACGCAGTATTTT.

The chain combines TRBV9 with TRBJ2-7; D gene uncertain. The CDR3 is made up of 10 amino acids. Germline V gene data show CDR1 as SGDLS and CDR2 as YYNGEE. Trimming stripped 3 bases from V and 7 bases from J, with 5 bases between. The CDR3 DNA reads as TGTGCCAGCAGCGGCGAGGAGCAGTACTTC. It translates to CASSGEEQYF.

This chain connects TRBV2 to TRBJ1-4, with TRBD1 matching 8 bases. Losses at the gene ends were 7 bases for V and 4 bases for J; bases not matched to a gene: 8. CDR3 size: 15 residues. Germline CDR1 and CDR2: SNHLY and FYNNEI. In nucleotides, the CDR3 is TGTGCCAGCATCCCGCAGGGGGCTGGTAATGAAAAACTGTTTTTT. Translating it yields CASIPQGAGNEKLFF.

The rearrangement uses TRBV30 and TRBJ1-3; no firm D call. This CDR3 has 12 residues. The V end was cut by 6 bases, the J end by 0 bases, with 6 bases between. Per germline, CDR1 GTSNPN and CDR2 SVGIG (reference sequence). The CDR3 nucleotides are TGTGCCTGTTACGACTCTGGAAACACCATATATTTT. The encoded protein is CACYDSGNTIYF.

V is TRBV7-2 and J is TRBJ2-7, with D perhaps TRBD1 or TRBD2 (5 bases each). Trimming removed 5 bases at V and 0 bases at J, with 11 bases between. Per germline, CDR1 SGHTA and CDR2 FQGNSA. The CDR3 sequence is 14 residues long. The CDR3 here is CASSPGAASYEQYF. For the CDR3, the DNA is TGTGCCAGCAGCCCCGGGGCGGCCTCCTACGAGCAGTACTTC.

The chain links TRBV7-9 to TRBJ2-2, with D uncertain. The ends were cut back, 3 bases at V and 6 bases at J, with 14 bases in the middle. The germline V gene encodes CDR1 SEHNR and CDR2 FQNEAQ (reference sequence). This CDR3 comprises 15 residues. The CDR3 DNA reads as TGTGCCAGCAGCTTCAAGGGCGGCGTCCCCGGGGAGCTGTTTTTT. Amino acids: CASSFKGGVPGELFF.

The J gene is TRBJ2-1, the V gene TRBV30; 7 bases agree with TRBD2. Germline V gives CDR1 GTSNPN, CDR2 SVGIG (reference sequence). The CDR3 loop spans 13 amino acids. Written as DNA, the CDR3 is TGTGGTGGGAGGGAATGGGACCAAAATGAGCAGTTCTTC. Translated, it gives CGGREWDQNEQFF. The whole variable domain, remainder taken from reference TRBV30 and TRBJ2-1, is SQTIHQWPATLVQPVGSPLSLECTVEGTSNPNLYWYRQAAGRGLQLLFYSVGIGQISSEVPQNLSASRPQDRQFILSSKKLLLSDSGFYLCGGREWDQNEQFFGPGTRLTVL.

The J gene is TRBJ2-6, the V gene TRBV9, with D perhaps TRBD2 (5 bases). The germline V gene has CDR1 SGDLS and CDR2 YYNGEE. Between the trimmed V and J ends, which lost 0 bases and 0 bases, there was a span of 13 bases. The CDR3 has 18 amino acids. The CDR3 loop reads CASSVDGGLNSGANVLTF. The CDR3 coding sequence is TGTGCCAGCAGCGTAGACGGCGGACTCAACTCTGGGGCCAACGTCCTGACTTTC.

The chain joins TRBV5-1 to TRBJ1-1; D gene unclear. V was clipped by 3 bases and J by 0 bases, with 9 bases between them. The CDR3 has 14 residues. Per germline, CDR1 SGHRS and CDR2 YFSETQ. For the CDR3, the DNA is TGCGCCAGCAGCTCCTTCCAGGTGAACACTGAAGCTTTCTTT. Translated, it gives CASSSFQVNTEAFF.

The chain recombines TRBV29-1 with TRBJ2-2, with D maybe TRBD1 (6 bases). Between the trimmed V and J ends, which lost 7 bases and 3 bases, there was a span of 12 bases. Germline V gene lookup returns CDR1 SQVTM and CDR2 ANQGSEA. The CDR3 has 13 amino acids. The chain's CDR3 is CSGLQGYTGELFF. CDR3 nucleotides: TGCAGCGGCCTACAGGGATACACCGGGGAGCTGTTTTTT.